The entry below gives a single T cell receptor beta chain sequence along with its context. This sample is part of a study of T cells in localized non-small cell lung cancer. The V gene's germline CDR1 is MNHEY and CDR2 SMNVEV (reference sequence). This CDR3 contains 16 residues. Trimming cost V 6 bases and J 5 bases, with 21 bases left between them. Profiled with immunoSEQ multiplex PCR; TCRdb holds only in-frame clones, not every one. The data contain under 70,000 clones, 80% to 90% of them seen just once; the ten biggest clones take up approximately 5.2%. The clonotype comes from a woman aged 40-75 years with stage I lung adenocarcinoma. The material was peripheral blood, obtained before any cancer treatment. V usage is TRBV27 and J usage is TRBJ2-3; no clear D gene. CDR3 protein: CASSEVTPAVVDTQYF. Here the CDR3 DNA reads TGTGCCAGCAGCGAGGTAACCCCGGCGGTAGTAGATACGCAGTATTTT.